The present TCR beta chain was sequenced within a study of regulatory T cells in long-lasting Graves disease. Time point noted: persistent/refractory GD, antithyroid drugs over 5 years with positive TRAb. Isolated PBMC RNA provided the starting material for the TCR library. This CDR3 has 13 residues. Germline V gene data show CDR1 as LNHDA and CDR2 as SQIVND (reference sequence). V shed 10 bases and J 2 bases; nucleotides not matched to a gene: 8. The study, taken as a whole, reports: In persistent patients, shared public clonotypes (roughly 3,000) outnumbered those in new patients (approximately 970). Persistent disease exhibited a predilection for TRBV28, TRBJ1-2 and TRBJ2-5.

This clonotype was counted between two and nine times. Antigen unknown. Arm-PCR of CDR3 regions and iRepertoire HTBI primers were the basis on which TCR beta libraries were built. TCRdb reanalysed the multiplex PCR reads using MiXCR and keeps one entry per CDR3 protein. The sample lists about 460,000 distinct CDR3 sequences, less than 25% occurring once. This clonotype originated in a female donor with Graves disease. V gene TRBV19 combines with J gene TRBJ2-7; 7 bases align to TRBD1. The specimen was peripheral blood mononuclear cells (PBMCs), collected when the disease was refractory, from a patient treated with antithyroid drugs. CDR3 in amino acids: CATSIQGAYEQYF. The CDR3 region has the DNA TGTGCCACGTCGATTCAGGGGGCCTACGAGCAGTACTTC.